Listed below are T cell receptor beta chains from one sample, sequenced in a study of blood T cell repertoires in COVID-19. Sequencing used immunoSEQ multiplex PCR; TCRdb keeps in-frame clones, though not all of them. This sample has approximately 190,000 clones; more than 75% occur once, and the top ten carry approximately 6.1%. Sequencing used peripheral blood. These receptors all come from an older man with acute or convalescent COVID-19. Each CDR3 is given with its conserved first and last residue. The D gene is left open where the match is weak. Clone size is given for some rows only: seen once, a few or many times, or a class if the clone is expanded.

clone_size j_call v_call d_call cdr3_nt cdr3_aa
NA TRBJ2-7 TRBV4-1 NA TGCGCCAGCAGCCAAGGTCGTTTTCAGGATTCCTACGAGCAGTACTTC CASSQGRFQDSYEQYF
NA TRBJ1-2 TRBV28 TRBD1 TGTGCCAGCAGTTCCTCCCTTTACCTCGACAGGGGGCCCAGCACCTTC CASSSSLYLDRGPSTF
NA TRBJ1-1 TRBV2 TRBD1 TGTGCCAGCAGTGACTCGACAGGGTTGAAAACTGAAGCTTTCTTT CASSDSTGLKTEAFF
once TRBJ1-6 TRBV19 TRBD1 TGTGCCAGTAGCCACGGACAGGGGGTGAATTCACCCCTCCACTTT CASSHGQGVNSPLHF
NA TRBJ2-2 TRBV4-1 NA TGCGCCAGCAGCCAAGTCGTTTTAGGGGAGCTGTTTTTT CASSQVVLGELFF
once TRBJ2-2 TRBV7-2 TRBD2 TGTGCCAGCAGCTTAGTTCTAGCGGGCAGCGCGAACACCGGGGAGCTGTTTTTT CASSLVLAGSANTGELFF
NA TRBJ1-6 TRBV28 NA TGTGCCAGCACTAATCGCCGCCGGGTCCTCCACTTT CASTNRRRVLHF
NA TRBJ2-7 TRBV7-8 TRBD2 TGTGCCAGCAGCTTCGTGACTAGCGGGTCCTACGAGCAGTACTTC CASSFVTSGSYEQYF
NA TRBJ2-5 TRBV7-8 TRBD2 TGTGCCAGCAGCCCGCTAGCGGGAGGGCCGTCAGAGACCCAGTACTTC CASSPLAGGPSETQYF
NA TRBJ2-1 TRBV29-1 NA TGCAGCGTTGAAGAGTGGGCTAGCGCCAACAATGAGCAGTTCTTC CSVEEWASANNEQFF
NA TRBJ2-1 TRBV7-8 TRBD2 TGTGCCAGCAGCTTCGCTAGCGGGGGCTACAATGAGCAGTTCTTC CASSFASGGYNEQFF
NA TRBJ1-3 TRBV7-6 TRBD1 TGTGCCAGCAGCTCGACAGGGCCCCTCTCTGGAAACACCATATATTTT CASSSTGPLSGNTIYF
NA TRBJ2-7 TRBV5-1 TRBD2 TGCGCCAGCAGCCTGGGACTAGCGGGGGCCTACGAGCAGTACTTC CASSLGLAGAYEQYF
NA TRBJ2-3 TRBV5-1 NA TGCGCCAGCAGCATCAGTGATACGCAGTATTTT CASSISDTQYF
NA TRBJ2-5 TRBV14 NA TGTGCCAGCAGCCAAGTGACAGACTCGGAGACCCAGTACTTC CASSQVTDSETQYF
few TRBJ1-2 TRBV29-1 NA TGCACCTATCAGGGACTTCATGGCTACACCTTC CTYQGLHGYTF
once TRBJ1-6 TRBV6-6 NA TGTGCCAGCAGTTACCACCCCGGGGGGAGGCCCCTCCACTTT CASSYHPGGRPLHF
NA TRBJ2-4 TRBV6-1 NA TGTGCCAGCAGTGAAGCAGGGGTAAACATTCAGTACTTC CASSEAGVNIQYF
NA TRBJ2-1 TRBV7-3 NA TGTGCCAGCAGCTTAGAGGGTAGCGGATACAATGAGCAGTTCTTC CASSLEGSGYNEQFF
NA TRBJ1-5 TRBV24-1 NA TGTGCCACCAGTGAGGCAGGGAATGGGCCCCAGCATTTT CATSEAGNGPQHF
few TRBJ2-3 TRBV11-2 TRBD2 TGTGCCAGCAGCTTAGTCCAGCGGGAGGCCACAGATACGCAGTATTTT CASSLVQREATDTQYF
NA TRBJ1-6 TRBV5-1 TRBD1 TGCGCCAGCAGCATAGGACAGGGGCGCTCACCCCTCCACTTT CASSIGQGRSPLHF
NA TRBJ1-2 TRBV6-1 NA TGTGCCAGCAGTGAAGGACTGAACTATGGCTACACCTTC CASSEGLNYGYTF
NA TRBJ2-6 TRBV15 TRBD1 TGTGCCACCAGCAGAGGGACAGGCTTCTCTGGGGCCAACGTCCTGACTTTC CATSRGTGFSGANVLTF
NA TRBJ2-3 TRBV18 TRBD2 TGTGCCAGCTCACCACGGGGACTAGAGGTCGCAGATACGCAGTATTTT CASSPRGLEVADTQYF
NA TRBJ2-1 TRBV19 TRBD2 TGTGCCAGTAGTTTTCTAGCGGGAGACCGGTTCTTC CASSFLAGDRFF
NA TRBJ2-6 TRBV10-3 NA TGTGCCATCAGCCCCGGGACACCACGCTCTGGGGCCAACGTCCTGACTTTC CAISPGTPRSGANVLTF
few TRBJ2-5 TRBV24-1 TRBD1 TGTGCCACCAGTGATTCCGGGACAGGGGGCGAAGAGACCCAGTACTTC CATSDSGTGGEETQYF
NA TRBJ2-2 TRBV4-1 NA TGCGCCAGCAGCCAGTTCTCAGACCTAGCGAACACGAACACCGGGGAGCTGTTTTTT CASSQFSDLANTNTGELFF
NA TRBJ2-4 TRBV5-1 TRBD1 TGCGCCAGCAGCTTCGGGACAGAGAAAAACATTCAGTACTTC CASSFGTEKNIQYF
NA TRBJ2-5 TRBV5-4 TRBD2 TGTGCCAGCAGGGCGGGACTAGCACAAGAGACCCAGTACTTC CASRAGLAQETQYF
NA TRBJ2-2 TRBV5-4 NA TGTGCCAGCAGCTTGGCCGGGACTCAGAACACCGGGGAGCTGTTTTTT CASSLAGTQNTGELFF
NA TRBJ2-1 TRBV3-1/TRBV3-2 TRBD1 TGTGCCAGCAGCTACGGGACAGGTGGGCACTTCTTC CASSYGTGGHFF
NA TRBJ2-3 TRBV19 NA TGTGCCAGTAGTTCCTACCAGGGGAGGGCAGATACGCAGTATTTT CASSSYQGRADTQYF
NA TRBJ1-2 TRBV10-3 NA TGTGCCATCAGTGATAGCTATGGCTACACCTTC CAISDSYGYTF
once TRBJ2-1 TRBV5-4 TRBD2 TGTGCCAGCAGCTTAACTAGCGGGAGTATCGTTGAGCAGTTCTTC CASSLTSGSIVEQFF
NA TRBJ2-1 TRBV7-9 TRBD2 TGTGCCAGCAGCAAGCTAGCGGGAGGCCCGAGCTCCTACAATGAGCAGTTCTTC CASSKLAGGPSSYNEQFF
NA TRBJ1-2 TRBV5-1 TRBD1 TGCGCCAGCAGCTGGGGACAGGATGGTTACACCTTC CASSWGQDGYTF
NA TRBJ1-1 TRBV6-5 TRBD1 TGTGCCACCCAGGACAGGGGACGATCTAACACTGAAGCTTTCTTT CATQDRGRSNTEAFF
NA TRBJ2-3 TRBV6-2/TRBV6-3 TRBD2 TGTGCCAGCAGTTACTTGAGACTAGCGGGAGGAGGAGGACGAGATACGCAGTATTTT CASSYLRLAGGGGRDTQYF
NA TRBJ2-5 TRBV19 TRBD1 TGTGCCAGTAGTACAGACAGGGTCGGAAAAGAGACCCAGTACTTC CASSTDRVGKETQYF
NA TRBJ2-2 TRBV7-3 TRBD2 TGTGCCAGCAGCAGTCGACTAGCGGGAGGGGCCGGGGAGCTGTTTTTT CASSSRLAGGAGELFF
NA TRBJ2-7 TRBV10-3 NA TGTGCCATCTCCGGGGGGCCGTCCTACGAGCAGTACTTC CAISGGPSYEQYF
once TRBJ2-2 TRBV7-2 TRBD2 TGTGCCAGCAGCACCGGACTAGCGGGAGCCCCCGGGGAGCTGTTTTTT CASSTGLAGAPGELFF
NA TRBJ1-2 TRBV18 TRBD1 TGTGCCAGCTCACCATCTATGACAGGGTCTTCGGATGGCTACACCTTC CASSPSMTGSSDGYTF
NA TRBJ2-3 TRBV5-1 NA TGCGCCAGCAGGGAGAGCGGCTACACAGATACGCAGTATTTT CASRESGYTDTQYF
NA TRBJ2-3 TRBV19 TRBD1 TGTGCCAGTAACCGACAGGGGGCTAGCACAGATACGCAGTATTTT CASNRQGASTDTQYF
NA TRBJ1-1 TRBV29-1 TRBD1 TGCAGCGGTGGGCCGGGACAGGGGAGAACTGAAGCTTTCTTT CSGGPGQGRTEAFF
NA TRBJ1-2 TRBV7-2 NA TGTGCCAGCAGCTTAGGCAGGGCCTATGGCTACACCTTC CASSLGRAYGYTF
NA TRBJ1-2 TRBV7-3 NA TGTGCCAGCAGCCCTACAGGGAGGGGGGACACATTTAACTATGGCTACACCTTC CASSPTGRGDTFNYGYTF
NA TRBJ1-4 TRBV6-1 TRBD1 TGTGCCAGCAGTGAAGCTTTGGACAGGGGATGGACAACTAATGAAAAACTGTTTTTT CASSEALDRGWTTNEKLFF
NA TRBJ1-3 TRBV11-2 NA TGTGCCAGCAGCTTTCTCGCTGGGGCCTCTGGAAACACCATATATTTT CASSFLAGASGNTIYF
NA TRBJ1-4 TRBV14 NA TGTGCCAGCAGCCAACAGGGGTGGGGTGAAAAACTGTTTTTT CASSQQGWGEKLFF
NA TRBJ2-1 TRBV9 NA TGTGCCAGCAGCGGCCGCGTGAATGAGCAGTTCTTC CASSGRVNEQFF
NA TRBJ1-3 TRBV30 NA TGTGCCTGGGGTAAAAAAGCGGGAGGAAACACCATATATTTT CAWGKKAGGNTIYF
once TRBJ2-2 TRBV4-1 NA TGCGCCAGCAGACCCCCGGGACTGACGAACACCGGGGAGCTGTTTTTT CASRPPGLTNTGELFF
NA TRBJ1-5 TRBV19 TRBD1 TGTGCCACCCGACAGGGCCTCAATCAGCCCCAGCATTTT CATRQGLNQPQHF
NA TRBJ1-5 TRBV7-9 TRBD1 TGTGCCAGCAGCCCCATGACAGGGGTGGAAGGCAATCAGCCCCAGCATTTT CASSPMTGVEGNQPQHF
NA TRBJ2-6 TRBV27 TRBD1 TGTGCCAGCAGGCGCGCCGGGACAGGGGCGCCCGGGGCCAACGTCCTGACTTTC CASRRAGTGAPGANVLTF
NA TRBJ1-2 TRBV19 NA TGTGCCAGTAGTAGCACAGGGTTCTCTTATGGCTACACCTTC CASSSTGFSYGYTF